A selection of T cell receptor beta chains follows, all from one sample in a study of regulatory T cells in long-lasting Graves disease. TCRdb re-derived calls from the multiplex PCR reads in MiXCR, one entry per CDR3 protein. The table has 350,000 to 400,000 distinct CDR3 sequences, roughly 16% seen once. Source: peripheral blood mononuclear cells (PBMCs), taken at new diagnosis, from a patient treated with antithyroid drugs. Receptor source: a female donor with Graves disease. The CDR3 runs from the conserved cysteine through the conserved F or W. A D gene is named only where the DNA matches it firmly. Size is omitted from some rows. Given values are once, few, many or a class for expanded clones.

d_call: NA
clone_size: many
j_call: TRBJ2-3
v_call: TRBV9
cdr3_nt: TGTGCCAGCAGCGCGCCAACGGGACAAGACACAGATACGCAGTATTTT
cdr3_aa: CASSAPTGQDTDTQYF

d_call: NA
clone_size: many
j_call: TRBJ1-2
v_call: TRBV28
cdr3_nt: TGTGCCAGCTGCATTCCCGGGACACTCTATGGCTACACCTTC
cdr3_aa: CASCIPGTLYGYTF

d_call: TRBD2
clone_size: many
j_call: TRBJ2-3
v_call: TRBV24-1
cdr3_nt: TGTGCCACCAGTGTAACTCGGGAGGAAGATACGCAGTATTTT
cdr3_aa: CATSVTREEDTQYF

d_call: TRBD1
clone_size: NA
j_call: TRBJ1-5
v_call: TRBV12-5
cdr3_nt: TGTGCTAGTGGTGCTCACCCGGGACAGGGGGTTCATGGCAATCAGCCCCAGCATTTT
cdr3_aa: CASGAHPGQGVHGNQPQHF

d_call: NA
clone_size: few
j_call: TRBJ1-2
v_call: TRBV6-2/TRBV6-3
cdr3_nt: TGTGCCAGCAGTTACTCATGGTCAGGGGACGGCTACACCTTC
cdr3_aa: CASSYSWSGDGYTF

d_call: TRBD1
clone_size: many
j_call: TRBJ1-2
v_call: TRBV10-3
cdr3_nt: TGTGCCATCAGTTCCGGTACAGGGGGCAGGCTCTATGGCTACACCTTC
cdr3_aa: CAISSGTGGRLYGYTF

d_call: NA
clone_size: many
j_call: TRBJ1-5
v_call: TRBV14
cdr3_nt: TGTGCCAGCAGCCTCGACAGGCGAGGACAGCCCCAGCATTTT
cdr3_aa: CASSLDRRGQPQHF

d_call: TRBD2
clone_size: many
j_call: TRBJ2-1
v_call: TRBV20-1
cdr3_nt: TGCAGTGCTAGAGATCTTGCGGGAGCGGGCAATGAGCAGTTCTTC
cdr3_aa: CSARDLAGAGNEQFF

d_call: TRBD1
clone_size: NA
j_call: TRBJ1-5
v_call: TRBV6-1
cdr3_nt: TGTGCCAGCAGAGCGACAGGGGAAAGCAATCAGCCCCAGCATTTT
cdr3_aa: CASRATGESNQPQHF

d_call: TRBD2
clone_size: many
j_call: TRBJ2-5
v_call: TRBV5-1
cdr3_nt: TGCGCCAGCAGCACAACGGGACTAGCGGGACAAGAGACCCAGTACTTC
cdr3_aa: CASSTTGLAGQETQYF

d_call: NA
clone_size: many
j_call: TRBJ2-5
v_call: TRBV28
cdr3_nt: TGTGCCAGCAGTTTCCACCAGGGATACCAAGAGACCCAGTACTTC
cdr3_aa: CASSFHQGYQETQYF

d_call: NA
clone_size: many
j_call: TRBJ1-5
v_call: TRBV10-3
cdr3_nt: TGTGCCATCAGTGAGCCGGGGAAGCCCCAGCATTTT
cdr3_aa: CAISEPGKPQHF

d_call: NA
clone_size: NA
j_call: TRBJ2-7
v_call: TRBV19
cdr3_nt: TGTGCCAGTAAGTATGGGGCTGGCGACGACGAGCAGTACTTC
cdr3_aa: CASKYGAGDDEQYF

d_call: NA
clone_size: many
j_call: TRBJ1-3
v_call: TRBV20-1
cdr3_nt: TGCAGTGCACGTGCAGGGACGACTGGAAACACCATATATTTT
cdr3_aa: CSARAGTTGNTIYF

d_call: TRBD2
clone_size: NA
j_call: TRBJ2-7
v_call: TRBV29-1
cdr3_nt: TGCAGCGTTGACGGGGGAGTAGCGGGAGTTTACGAGCAGTACTTC
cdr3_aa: CSVDGGVAGVYEQYF

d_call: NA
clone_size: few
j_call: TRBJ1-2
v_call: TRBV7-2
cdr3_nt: TGTGCCAGCAGCCCCAGCGGGCTGGGCGGGGCTGGCTACACCTTC
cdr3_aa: CASSPSGLGGAGYTF

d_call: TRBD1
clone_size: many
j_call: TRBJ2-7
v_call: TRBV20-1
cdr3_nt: TGCAGTGCGTCTCTCCCCTCAGACAGGGGACACGAGCAGTACTTC
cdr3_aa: CSASLPSDRGHEQYF

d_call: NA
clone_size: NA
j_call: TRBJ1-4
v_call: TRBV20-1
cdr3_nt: TGCAGTGGTTTGAAGGCCAGTTTAGGAAAACTGTTTTTT
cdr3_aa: CSGLKASLGKLFF

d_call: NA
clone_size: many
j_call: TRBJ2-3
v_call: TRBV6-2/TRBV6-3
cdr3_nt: TGTGCCAGCAGTTTCGGCACGGTGGGAGATACGCAGTATTTT
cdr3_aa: CASSFGTVGDTQYF

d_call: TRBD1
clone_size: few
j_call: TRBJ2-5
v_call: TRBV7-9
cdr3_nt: TGTGCCAGCAGCCTACCCCCCGAGGGGACAGGGGAAGAGACCCAGTACTTC
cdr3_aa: CASSLPPEGTGEETQYF

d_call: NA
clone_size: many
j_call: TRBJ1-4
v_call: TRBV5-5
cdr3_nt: TGTGCCAGCAGAGGACAGCCGACTAATGAAAAACTGTTTTTT
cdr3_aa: CASRGQPTNEKLFF

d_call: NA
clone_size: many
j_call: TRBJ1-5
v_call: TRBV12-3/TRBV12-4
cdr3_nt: TGTGCCAGCAGTTTAAGTATGAGAGGGGGACGAAAACAGCCCCAGCATTTT
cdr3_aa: CASSLSMRGGRKQPQHF

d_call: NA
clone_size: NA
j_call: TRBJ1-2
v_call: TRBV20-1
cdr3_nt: TGCAGTGCCGGACCTCAGGCAGGCCATGGCTACACCTTC
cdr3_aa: CSAGPQAGHGYTF

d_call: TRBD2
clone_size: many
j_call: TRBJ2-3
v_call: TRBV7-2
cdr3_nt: TGTGCCAGCAGCTTAGTAGGGACTACAGGAGATACGCAGTATTTT
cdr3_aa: CASSLVGTTGDTQYF

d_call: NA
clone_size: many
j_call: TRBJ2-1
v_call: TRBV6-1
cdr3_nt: TGTGCCAGCAGTGCGCGACAAAGAAATGAGCAGTTCTTC
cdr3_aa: CASSARQRNEQFF

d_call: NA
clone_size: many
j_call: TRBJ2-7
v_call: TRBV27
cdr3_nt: TGTGCCAGCAGTTTAGGTAGCGAGAGAGACCAATACGAGCAGTACTTC
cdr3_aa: CASSLGSERDQYEQYF

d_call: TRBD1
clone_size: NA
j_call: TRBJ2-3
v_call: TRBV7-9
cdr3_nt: TGTGCCAGCAGCGCGACAGGGGCAAGGTCGGGGACGCAGTATTTT
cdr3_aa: CASSATGARSGTQYF

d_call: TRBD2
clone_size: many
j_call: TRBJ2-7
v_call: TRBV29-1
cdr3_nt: TGCAGCGTCGGGACTAGCCGGTACGAGCAGTACTTC
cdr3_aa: CSVGTSRYEQYF

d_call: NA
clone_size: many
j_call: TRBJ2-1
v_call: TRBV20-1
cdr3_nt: TGCAGTCTACATGGTAGGCTTTACAATGAGCAGTTCTTC
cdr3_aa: CSLHGRLYNEQFF

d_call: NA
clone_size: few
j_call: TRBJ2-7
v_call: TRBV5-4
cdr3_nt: TGTGCCAGCAGCTTTAACAAGGAGAGCTCCTACGAGCAGTACTTC
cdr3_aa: CASSFNKESSYEQYF

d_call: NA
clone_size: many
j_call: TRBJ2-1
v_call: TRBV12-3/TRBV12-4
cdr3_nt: TGTGCCAGCACCCCGGGACCCTACAATGAGCAGTTCTTC
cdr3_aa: CASTPGPYNEQFF

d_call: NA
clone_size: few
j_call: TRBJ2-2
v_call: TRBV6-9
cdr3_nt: TGTGCCAGCAGTTCTTGGGGGGAGCTGTTTTTT
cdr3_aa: CASSSWGELFF

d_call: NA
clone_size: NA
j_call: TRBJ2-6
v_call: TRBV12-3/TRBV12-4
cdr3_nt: TGTGCCAGCGCGCGAGGCTCTGGGGCCAACGTCCTGACTTTC
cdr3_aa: CASARGSGANVLTF

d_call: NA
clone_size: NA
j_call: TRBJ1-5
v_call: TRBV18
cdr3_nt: TGTGCCAGCTCACCAATCGAAGGGGCCCAGCCCCAGCATTTT
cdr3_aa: CASSPIEGAQPQHF

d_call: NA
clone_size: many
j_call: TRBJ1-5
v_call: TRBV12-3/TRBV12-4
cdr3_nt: TGTGCCAGCAGTCTTTCCGACCCCCAGCCCCAGCATTTT
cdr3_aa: CASSLSDPQPQHF

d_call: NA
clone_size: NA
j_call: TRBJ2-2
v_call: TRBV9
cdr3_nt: TGTGCCAGCAGCGTAGGGGTCACCGGGGAGCTGTTTTTT
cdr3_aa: CASSVGVTGELFF

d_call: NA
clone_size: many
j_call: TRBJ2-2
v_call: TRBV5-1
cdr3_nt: TGCGCCAGCAGCTTAGCATCCGGGGAGCTGTTTTTT
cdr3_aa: CASSLASGELFF

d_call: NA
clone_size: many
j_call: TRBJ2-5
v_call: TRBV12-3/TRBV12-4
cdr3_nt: TGTGCCAGCAGTCGTACTCCAGCCGAGACCCAGTACTTC
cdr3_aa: CASSRTPAETQYF

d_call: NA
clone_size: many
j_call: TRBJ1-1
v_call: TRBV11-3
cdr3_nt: TGTGCCAGCAGCTCCTGGCTGAACACTGAAGCTTTCTTT
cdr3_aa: CASSSWLNTEAFF

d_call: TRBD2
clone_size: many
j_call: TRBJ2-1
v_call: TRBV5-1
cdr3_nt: TGCGCCAGCAGCTTGTCCGGGGGGAGCTCCTACAATGAGCAGTTCTTC
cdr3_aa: CASSLSGGSSYNEQFF

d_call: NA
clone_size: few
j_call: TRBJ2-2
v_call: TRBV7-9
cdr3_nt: TGTGCCAGCAGCTTATCTCTCCGTACCGGGGAGCTGTTTTTT
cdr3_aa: CASSLSLRTGELFF

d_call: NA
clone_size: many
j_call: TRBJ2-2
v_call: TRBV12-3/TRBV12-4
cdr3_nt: TGTGCCGCAACGGGGGCCACGAACACCGGGGAGCTGTTTTTT
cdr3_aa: CAATGATNTGELFF

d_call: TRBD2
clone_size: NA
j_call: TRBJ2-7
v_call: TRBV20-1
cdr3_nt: TGCAGTGCTAGACTCGGGACTACCTCCTACGAGCAGTACTTC
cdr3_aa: CSARLGTTSYEQYF

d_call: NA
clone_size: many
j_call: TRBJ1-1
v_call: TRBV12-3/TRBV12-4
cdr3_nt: TGTGCCAGCGGGAGACGGGCAGGGAGCACTGAAGCTTTCTTT
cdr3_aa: CASGRRAGSTEAFF

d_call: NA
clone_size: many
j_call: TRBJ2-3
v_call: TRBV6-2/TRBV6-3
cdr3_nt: TGTGCCAGCAGTTACTCCGCTAGCGAATACACAGATACGCAGTATTTT
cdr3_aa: CASSYSASEYTDTQYF

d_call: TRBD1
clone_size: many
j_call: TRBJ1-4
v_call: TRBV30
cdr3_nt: TGTGCCTGGAGGACTGGGACAGGAGTGGAAAAACTGTTTTTT
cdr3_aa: CAWRTGTGVEKLFF

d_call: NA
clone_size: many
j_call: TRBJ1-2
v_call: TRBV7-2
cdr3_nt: TGTGCCAGCAGCATCACAGGCTTTTATGGCTACACCTTC
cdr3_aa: CASSITGFYGYTF

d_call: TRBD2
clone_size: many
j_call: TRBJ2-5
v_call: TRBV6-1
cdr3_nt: TGTGCCAGCAGTACCGGGACTAGCTATAGGTCGTGGCAAGAGACCCAGTACTTC
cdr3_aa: CASSTGTSYRSWQETQYF

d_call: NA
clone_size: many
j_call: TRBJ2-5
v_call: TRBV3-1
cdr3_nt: TGTGCCAGCAGCCAATCGGGTACCGAGACCCAGTACTTC
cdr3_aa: CASSQSGTETQYF

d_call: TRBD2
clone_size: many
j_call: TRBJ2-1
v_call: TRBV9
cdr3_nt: TGTGCCAGCACCGGAGTAGCGGGAGATGGCTACAATGAGCAGTTCTTC
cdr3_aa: CASTGVAGDGYNEQFF

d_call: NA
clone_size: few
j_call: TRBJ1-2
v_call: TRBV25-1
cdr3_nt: TGTGCCAGCAGTGAATATGGCAGGTCCTATGGCTACACCTTC
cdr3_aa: CASSEYGRSYGYTF

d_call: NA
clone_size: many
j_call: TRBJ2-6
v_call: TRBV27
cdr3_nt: TGTGCCAGCAGTTTGGTCGAGGGTCTGGGGGCCTCTGGGGCCAACGTCCTGACTTTC
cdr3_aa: CASSLVEGLGASGANVLTF

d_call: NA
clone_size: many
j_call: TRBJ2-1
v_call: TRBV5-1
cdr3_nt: TGCGCCAGCAGCTTGGGACGGACCCACAATGAGCAGTTCTTC
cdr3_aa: CASSLGRTHNEQFF

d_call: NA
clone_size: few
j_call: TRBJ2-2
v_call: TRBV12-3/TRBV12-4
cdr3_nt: TGTGCCAGCAGTACAAACAAGAACACCGGGGAGCTGTTTTTT
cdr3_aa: CASSTNKNTGELFF

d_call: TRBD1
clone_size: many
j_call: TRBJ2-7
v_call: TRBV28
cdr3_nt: TGTGCCAGCAGAGGTCGGAACAGGGGGATATACGAGCAGTACTTC
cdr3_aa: CASRGRNRGIYEQYF